What follows describes a single T cell receptor beta chain. Its antigen is unknown. There are no base qualities to consult, and no much larger clone falls within one base. These data belong to a study of cytomegalovirus exposure and HLA in healthy donors (dated 2017 in TCRdb). Regarding the research as a whole: In an earlier analysis of approximately 640 of the donors, less than 350 Gb of sequence data and about 110 million unique TCR beta sequences from about 190 million T cells were reported. In addition to the first cohort of several hundred subjects, a separate validation cohort of 120 different subjects was used. Roughly five DR-DQ haplotypes were handled as single units for association and clustering because linkage in the cohort was strong. Donor age, sex, ethnicity and CMV serostatus were compiled together with the repertoire data. HLA typing covered class I and class II loci at four-digit resolution. An early release that covered roughly 600 HLA-typed donors contained about 300 gigabases of sequencing data and 80 million or so unique TCR sequences. To predict cytomegalovirus infection status, the study combined high-throughput TCR immunosequencing, statistical association of individual TCRs with disease status, and machine learning. The T cell repertoires of under 700 subjects were profiled by immunosequencing and related to cytomegalovirus serostatus. All discovery cohort repertoires had been generated using a single sequencing platform. In a later genetic analysis, genome-wide SNP genotypes for about 55% of the roughly 670 donors were used, and that subset was treated as a discovery cohort. In a later analysis, previously published TCR beta repertoires from 600 to 850 donors were re-analyzed and high-resolution HLA genotyping was added so that TCR occurrence patterns could be studied. Among the 398 genotyped donors, 81% belonged to the genetic ancestry cluster associated with self-reported Caucasian donors. On average, 235,054 unique TCR beta nucleotide sequences were sequenced per donor among roughly 430 genotyped donors of the cohort, with roughly a sixth of those sequences being non-productive. The study was designed to test whether signatures of past pathogen exposure could be identified by cataloging public T cell receptors. To decide whether each TCR beta V gene segment behaved as functional or pseudogenic, an earlier analysis of some 570 of the donors relied on high-throughput TCR beta sequencing. Rather than drawing on any new phenotypic data, the later analysis identified candidate immune exposures from TCR beta sequences and the way those sequences occurred across donors. The number of typed donors differed by locus: about 620-640 for A, B, C, DRB1 and DQB1; 500 to 550 for DQA1; over 600 for DPA1; and some 470 for DPB1.

Library preparation was by the immunoSEQ multiplex PCR assay. A mixture of 60 forward primers for TCR Vbeta segments and 13 reverse primers for TCR Jbeta segments was used in the multiplex PCR. A multiplex PCR assay on genomic DNA amplified the CDR3 region of rearranged TCR beta genes. The Illumina HiSeq System was used to sequence the amplified TCR beta libraries as 87-base-pair reads. The authors' analysis ran thus. Across the 670 or so repertoires, a later analysis counted about 81 million unique TCR beta chains, roughly 11 million of which were shared by at least two donors. A nearest-neighbor algorithm error-corrected the raw reads and collapsed the reads into unique sequences, merging closely related sequences to remove PCR and sequencing errors. V, D and J gene segments were assigned by aligning CDR3 sequences to IMGT reference sequences. For a sequence to be retained, at least a six-nucleotide match to both a V gene segment and a J gene segment was required. Rearrangements were called productive when the CDR3 lacked stop codons and stayed in frame with V and J; all others were non-productive. CDR3 was defined according to IMGT convention as the region running from the second conserved V-encoded cysteine to the conserved J-encoded phenylalanine. The earlier analysis of about 500 of the donors excluded sequences that lacked an unambiguous match to a single V gene segment. An earlier analysis of under 750 of the donors called V segments functional above 56.7% productive rearrangements and segregating when the between-donor standard deviation exceeded 5%. A statistical classification framework was developed to diagnose cytomegalovirus status using the catalog of TCR beta chain sequences. V and J gene assignment, in a later analysis, came from comparing TCR nucleotide sequences with IMGT/GENE-DB human TR gene sequences. Using the TCRdist pipeline, a later analysis assigned CDR3 sequences along with most-parsimonious VDJ recombination scenarios. In a later analysis, each TCR beta chain was defined by its CDR3 amino acid sequence together with its V-gene family, and reads lacking a unique V-gene family were excluded. A later analysis removed several hundred highly shared, low-generation-probability nucleotide sequences to deal with suspected cross-contamination and a sequencing artifact. In a later analysis, a clonal expansion index was calculated for each public chain from normalized within-repertoire ranks of inferred template counts. Generation probabilities in a later analysis came from a VDJ recombination model fitted to out-of-frame rearrangements, and those results were checked against IGoR. In a later analysis, TCR-TCR, TCR-HLA and TCR-CMV co-occurrence was scored with hypergeometric tests, and a repertoire-size bias correction was applied to TCR pairs. False discovery rates were estimated in a later analysis by permuting HLA or CMV assignments 20 times. In a later analysis, co-occurring TCRs were grouped with DBSCAN, and TCRdist sequence similarity was added when clustering was performed within HLA-allele-positive subsets. Repertoires with fewer than 30,000 or more than 120,000 public chains were left out of co-occurrence clustering, as were a handful of repertoires with anomalous nucleotide sharing. The table was pulled from immuneACCESS by TCRdb, which kept in-frame rearrangements only. Such tables lose some clones; where checked, under half of the loss comes from unresolved V genes, and the rest has no known cause. For V, J and clone size, that table is used; D and trimming come from the DNA. Across this sample there are 140,000 to 150,000 clones, with approximately 65% seen only once. 6.5% of the sample comes from the top ten.

Summary of the overall study and its limitations: Compared with the 666-donor mean, donors in an Asian-associated ancestry cluster had fewer N-insertions in productive TCRs, according to a later genetic analysis. According to a later analysis, most CMV-associated TCR beta chains appeared to be HLA-restricted, and the HLA associations seemed to be driven largely by CMV exposure. Because counts were too low, seventeen rarely observed V segments, including chromosome 9 orphons, were left out of the earlier analysis of 587 of the donors. Linkage disequilibrium might explain the correlated functional status among segregating V segments, but an unknown experimental factor could not be excluded. In vitro tests confirmed that a few of the cytomegalovirus-associated TCR beta chains recognize cytomegalovirus antigens. A further reported finding was that TCR beta sequences accurately predicted the HLA-A and HLA-B alleles for most subjects in the first cohort. A group of highly shared sequence variants was considered likely to be a technical artifact of the sequencing pipeline. Assigning TCR associations to individual alleles was difficult when HLA alleles, especially DR and DQ, strongly co-occurred. Most TCR sequences were observed very rarely across donors, whereas some public TCRs were present in many individuals. Some IMGT-functional V segments, including TRBV6-2 and TRBV6-3, could not be told apart with the 87-base-pair reads, so those segments were excluded. Roughly uniform sequencing depth across donors was assumed in presence/absence analyses, although this assumption may not hold. In an earlier analysis of some 540 of the donors, most TCR beta V segments appeared in productive rearrangements about 87% or about 30% of the time, broadly matching IMGT annotations. A later analysis found that HLA-associated TCR beta chains were more clonally expanded and had lower generation probabilities than equally common non-associated chains. In this cohort, only TCR beta chains were sequenced, and detectable features were limited by the absence of alpha or paired-chain data. CMV serostatus was the only immune exposure information available for the cohort. The study gave a list of about 150 TCR beta chains associated with cytomegalovirus. A later analysis associated 15,000 or so TCR beta sequences with specific HLA alleles at a false discovery rate of 0.05. According to the authors, the approach could potentially be generalized to other disease states and immunological phenotypes. HLA typing was unavailable for some donors at each locus, so association tests used only the typed subset. In a later genetic analysis, a missense DCLRE1C variant was associated with V-gene and J-gene trimming of TCR beta chains, and the association was replicated in an independent cohort. Cytomegalovirus status was reported to be diagnosed by the classifier with high specificity and sensitivity in both the original and validation cohorts. According to a later analysis, parvovirus B19, influenza, CMV and Epstein-Barr virus appeared linked to several top co-occurrence clusters. In a later analysis, TCR association rates were found to vary across HLA loci, with the most associated TCRs seen for DRB1 alleles and the fewest for HLA-C alleles.

In total, approximately 690 healthy bone marrow donors made up the cohort. At the time of sampling, all cohort members were nominally healthy, though unrecorded immune exposures were likely present. The donor was CMV seronegative and belonged to the group of more than 300 seronegative cohort members. Every donor gave a peripheral blood sample, and the peripheral blood mononuclear cells from that sample were used for TCR beta sequencing. Genomic DNA was extracted from the blood cell samples with the Qiagen DNeasy Blood Extraction Kit. The CDR3 goes from the cysteine to the phenylalanine over 17 residues. The retained sequence is limited to the CDR3, 51 bases, with the frame set at the first base. CDR1 and CDR2 are drawn from the germline V gene (reference sequence): MNHEY, SMNVEV. V trim: 5 bases; J trim: 2 bases; unmatched bases: 12.

Sequencing was performed on PBMCs. The chain employs TRBV27 and TRBJ2-1, and 7 bases in between align with TRBD1. The source of this sequence is a woman aged 60 to 75 in good health and CMV-seronegative. The CDR3 here reads CASSLLVGQAPYNEQFF. The DNA sequence is as follows: TGTGCCAGCAGTCTACTGGTAGGACAGGCGCCCTACAATGAGCAGTTCTTC.